The entry below gives a single T cell receptor (beta chain) sequence along with its context. Its target is unknown. V was clipped by 5 bases and J by 2 bases, with 12 bases between them. This CDR3 spans 14 amino acids. Germline CDR1 and CDR2: MNHEY and SVGAGI. PCR primers comprised 60 Vbeta and 13 Jbeta primers. The method was immunoSEQ multiplex PCR; TCRdb's version includes in-frame clones alone and lacks a portion of them. The sample includes about 160,000 clones, around 79% seen only once; the top ten take roughly 2.8%. The data were taken from a study of cytomegalovirus exposure and HLA in healthy donors. Overall study context: About 80 million unique TCRs, all from HLA-typed donors, were included in an early release of the data. Study findings and constraints: Indistinguishability led to the exclusion of some V segments, TRBV6-2 and TRBV6-3 included.

The clonotype originates from a woman in her thirties or forties in good health and CMV-seropositive. V usage is TRBV6-5 and J usage is TRBJ1-2; D is unclear. The sequencing input was PBMCs. Here the CDR3 reads CASSLIGSNYGYTF. CDR3 nucleotide sequence: TGTGCCAGCAGTCTCATCGGGTCAAACTATGGCTACACCTTC.